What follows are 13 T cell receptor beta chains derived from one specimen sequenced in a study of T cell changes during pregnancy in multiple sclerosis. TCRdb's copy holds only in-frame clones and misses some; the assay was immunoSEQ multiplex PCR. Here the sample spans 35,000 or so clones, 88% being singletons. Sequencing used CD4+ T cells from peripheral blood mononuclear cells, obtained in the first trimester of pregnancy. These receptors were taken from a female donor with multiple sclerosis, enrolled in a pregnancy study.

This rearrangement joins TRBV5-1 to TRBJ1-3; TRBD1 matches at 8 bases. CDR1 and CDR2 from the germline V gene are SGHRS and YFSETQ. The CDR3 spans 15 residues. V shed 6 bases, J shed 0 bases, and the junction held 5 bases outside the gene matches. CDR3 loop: CASTQGATSGNTIYF. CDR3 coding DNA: TGCGCCAGCACTCAGGGGGCCACCTCTGGAAACACCATATATTTT.

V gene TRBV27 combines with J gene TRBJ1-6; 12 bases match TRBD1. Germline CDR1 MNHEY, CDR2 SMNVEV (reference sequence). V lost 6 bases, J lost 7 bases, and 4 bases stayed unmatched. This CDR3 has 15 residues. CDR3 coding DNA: TGTGCCAGCAGGTGGGACAGGGGGCTCAATTCACCCCTCCACTTT. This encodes CASRWDRGLNSPLHF.

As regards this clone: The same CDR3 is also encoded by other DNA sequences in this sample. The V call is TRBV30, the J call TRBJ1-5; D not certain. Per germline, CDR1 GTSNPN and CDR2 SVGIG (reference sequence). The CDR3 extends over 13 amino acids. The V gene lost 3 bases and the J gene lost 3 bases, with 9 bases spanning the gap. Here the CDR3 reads CAWSEDFNQPQHF. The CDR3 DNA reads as TGTGCCTGGAGCGAGGATTTCAATCAGCCCCAGCATTTT.

CDR3: CASSITRGSIEQYF. The CDR3 coding sequence is TGTGCCAGCAGTATTACCAGAGGTTCAATCGAGCAGTACTTC. The chain employs TRBV7-8 and TRBJ2-7, with D unclear. Germline lookup yields CDR1 SGHVS and CDR2 FQNEAQ. V was trimmed by 6 bases and J by 6 bases, leaving 18 bases between them. There are 14 residues in the CDR3.

The DNA of the CDR3 is TGTGCCAGCTCGAGGGTTCCTGGACAGATGAACACCGGGGAGCTGTTTTTT. Translation: CASSRVPGQMNTGELFF. This sequence joins TRBV5-5 and TRBJ2-2; tentatively, D is TRBD1 (6 bases). The germline gives CDR1 SGHKS, CDR2 YYEKEE (reference sequence). This CDR3 region has 17 residues. Trimming took off 7 bases at V and 1 base at J, with 20 bases between the two ends.

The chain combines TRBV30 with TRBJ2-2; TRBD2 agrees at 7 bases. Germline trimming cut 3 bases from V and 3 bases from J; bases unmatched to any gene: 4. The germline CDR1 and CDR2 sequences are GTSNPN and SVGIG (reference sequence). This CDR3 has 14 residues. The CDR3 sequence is CAWRAGVDTGELFF. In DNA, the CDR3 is TGTGCCTGGAGGGCGGGGGTAGACACCGGGGAGCTGTTTTTT.

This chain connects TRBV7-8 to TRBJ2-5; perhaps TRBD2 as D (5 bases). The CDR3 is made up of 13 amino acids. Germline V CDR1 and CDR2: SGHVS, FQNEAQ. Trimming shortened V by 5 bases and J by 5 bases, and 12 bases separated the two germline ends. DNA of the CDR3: TGTGCCAGCAGCCGGGGATTTAAGGAGACCCAGTACTTC. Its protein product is CASSRGFKETQYF. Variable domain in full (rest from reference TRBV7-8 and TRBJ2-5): GAGVSQSPRYKVAKRGQDVALRCDPISGHVSLFWYQQALGQGPEFLTYFQNEAQLDKSGLPSDRFFAERPEGSVSTLKIQRTQQEDSAVYLCASSRGFKETQYFGPGTRLLVL.

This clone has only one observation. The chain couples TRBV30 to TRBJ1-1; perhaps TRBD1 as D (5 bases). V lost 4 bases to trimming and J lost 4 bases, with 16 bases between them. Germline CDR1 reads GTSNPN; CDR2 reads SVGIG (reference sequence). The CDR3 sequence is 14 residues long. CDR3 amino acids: CAWTIAGGFTEAFF. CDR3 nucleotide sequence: TGTGCCTGGACCATCGCGGGGGGTTTCACTGAAGCTTTCTTT. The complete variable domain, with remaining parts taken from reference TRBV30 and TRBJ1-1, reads SQTIHQWPATLVQPVGSPLSLECTVEGTSNPNLYWYRQAAGRGLQLLFYSVGIGQISSEVPQNLSASRPQDRQFILSSKKLLLSDSGFYLCAWTIAGGFTEAFFGQGTRLTVV.

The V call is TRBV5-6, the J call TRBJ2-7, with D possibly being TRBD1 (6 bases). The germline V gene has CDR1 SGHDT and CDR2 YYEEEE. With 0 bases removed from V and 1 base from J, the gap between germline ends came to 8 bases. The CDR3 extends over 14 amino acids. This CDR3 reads CASSLDRVSYEQYF. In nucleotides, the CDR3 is TGTGCCAGCAGCTTGGACAGGGTTTCCTACGAGCAGTACTTC.

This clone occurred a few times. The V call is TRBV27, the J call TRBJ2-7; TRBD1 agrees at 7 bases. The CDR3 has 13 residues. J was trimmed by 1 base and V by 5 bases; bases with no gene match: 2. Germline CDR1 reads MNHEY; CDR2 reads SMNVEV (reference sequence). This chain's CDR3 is CASSQTGSYEQYF. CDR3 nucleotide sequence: TGTGCCAGCAGTCAGACAGGGTCCTACGAGCAGTACTTC.

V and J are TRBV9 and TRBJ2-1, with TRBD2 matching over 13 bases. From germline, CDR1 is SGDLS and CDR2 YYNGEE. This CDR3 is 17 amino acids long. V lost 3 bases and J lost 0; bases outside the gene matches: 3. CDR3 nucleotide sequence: TGTGCCAGCAGCGATAGGACTAGCGGGAGCTCCTACAATGAGCAGTTCTTC. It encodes CASSDRTSGSSYNEQFF.

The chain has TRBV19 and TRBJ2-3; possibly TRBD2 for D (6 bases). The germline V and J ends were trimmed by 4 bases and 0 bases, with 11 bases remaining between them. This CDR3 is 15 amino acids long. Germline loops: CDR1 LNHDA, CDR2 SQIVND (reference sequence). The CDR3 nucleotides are TGTGCCAGTAGTAAGCGGGCTGATAGCACAGATACGCAGTATTTT. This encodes CASSKRADSTDTQYF.

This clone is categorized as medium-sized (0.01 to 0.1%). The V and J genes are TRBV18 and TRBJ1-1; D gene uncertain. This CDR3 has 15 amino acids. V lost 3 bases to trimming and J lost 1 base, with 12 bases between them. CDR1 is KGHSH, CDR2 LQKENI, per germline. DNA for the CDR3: TGTGCCAGCTCACCCCCCGACATGAGGAACACTGAAGCTTTCTTT. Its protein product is CASSPPDMRNTEAFF.